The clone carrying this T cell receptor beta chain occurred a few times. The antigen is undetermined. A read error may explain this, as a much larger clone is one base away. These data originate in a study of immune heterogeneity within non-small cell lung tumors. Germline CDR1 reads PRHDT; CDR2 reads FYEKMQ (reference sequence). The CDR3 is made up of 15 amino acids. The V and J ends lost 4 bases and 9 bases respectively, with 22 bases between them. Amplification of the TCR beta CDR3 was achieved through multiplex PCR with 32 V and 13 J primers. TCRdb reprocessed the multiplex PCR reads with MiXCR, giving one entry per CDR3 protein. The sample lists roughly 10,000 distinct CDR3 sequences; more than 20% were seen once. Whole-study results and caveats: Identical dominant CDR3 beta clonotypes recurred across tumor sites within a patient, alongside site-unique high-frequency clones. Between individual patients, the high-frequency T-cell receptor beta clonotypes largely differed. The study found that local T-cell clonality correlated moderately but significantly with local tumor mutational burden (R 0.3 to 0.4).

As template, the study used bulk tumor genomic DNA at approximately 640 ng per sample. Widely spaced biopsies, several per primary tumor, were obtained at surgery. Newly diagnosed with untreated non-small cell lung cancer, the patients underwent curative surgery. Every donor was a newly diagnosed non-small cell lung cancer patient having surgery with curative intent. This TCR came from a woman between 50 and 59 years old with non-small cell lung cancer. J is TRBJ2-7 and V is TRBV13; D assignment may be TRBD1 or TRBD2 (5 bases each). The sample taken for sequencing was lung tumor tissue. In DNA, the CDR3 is TGTGCCAGCAGCTCGAGGGGTGGGAACGCACCTAGGCAGTACTTC. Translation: CASSSRGGNAPRQYF.